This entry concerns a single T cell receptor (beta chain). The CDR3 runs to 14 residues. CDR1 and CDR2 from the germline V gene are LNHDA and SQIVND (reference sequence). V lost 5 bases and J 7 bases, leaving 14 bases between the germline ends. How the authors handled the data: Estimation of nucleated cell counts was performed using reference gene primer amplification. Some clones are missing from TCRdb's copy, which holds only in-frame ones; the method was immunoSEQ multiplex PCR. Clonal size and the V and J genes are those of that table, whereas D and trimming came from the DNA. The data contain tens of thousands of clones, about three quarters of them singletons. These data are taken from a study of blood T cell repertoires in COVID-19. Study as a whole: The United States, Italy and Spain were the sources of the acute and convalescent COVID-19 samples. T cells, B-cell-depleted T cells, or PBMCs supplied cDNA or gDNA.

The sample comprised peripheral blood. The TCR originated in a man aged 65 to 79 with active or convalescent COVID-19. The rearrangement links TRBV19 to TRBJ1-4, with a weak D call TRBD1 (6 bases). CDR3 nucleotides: TGTGCCAGTAGTCCGGGGGGCACGGGTGAAAAACTGTTTTTT. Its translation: CASSPGGTGEKLFF.